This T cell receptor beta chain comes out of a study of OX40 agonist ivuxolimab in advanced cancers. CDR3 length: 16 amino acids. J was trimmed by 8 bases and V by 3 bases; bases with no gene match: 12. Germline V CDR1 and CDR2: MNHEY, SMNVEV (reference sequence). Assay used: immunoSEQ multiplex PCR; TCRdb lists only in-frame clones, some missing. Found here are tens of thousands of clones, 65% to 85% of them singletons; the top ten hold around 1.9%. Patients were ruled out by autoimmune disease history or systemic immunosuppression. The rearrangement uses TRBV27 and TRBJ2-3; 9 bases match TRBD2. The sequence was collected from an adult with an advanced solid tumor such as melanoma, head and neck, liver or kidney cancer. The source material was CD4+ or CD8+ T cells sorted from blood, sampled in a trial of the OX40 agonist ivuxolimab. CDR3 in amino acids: CASSFFPSAGGRTQYF. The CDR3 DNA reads TGTGCCAGCAGTTTTTTTCCGTCTGCGGGGGGGCGTACGCAGTATTTT.